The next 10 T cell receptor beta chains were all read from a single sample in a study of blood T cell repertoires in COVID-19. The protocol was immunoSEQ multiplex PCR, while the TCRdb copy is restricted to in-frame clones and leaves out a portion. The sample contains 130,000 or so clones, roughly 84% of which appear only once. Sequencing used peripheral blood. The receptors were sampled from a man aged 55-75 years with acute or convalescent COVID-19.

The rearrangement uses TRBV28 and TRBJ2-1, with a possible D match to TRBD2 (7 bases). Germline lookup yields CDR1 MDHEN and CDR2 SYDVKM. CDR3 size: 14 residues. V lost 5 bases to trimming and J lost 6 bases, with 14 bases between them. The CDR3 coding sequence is TGTGCCAGCAGTATGGGGGGGGGCCGCAATGAGCAGTTCTTC. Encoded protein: CASSMGGGRNEQFF.

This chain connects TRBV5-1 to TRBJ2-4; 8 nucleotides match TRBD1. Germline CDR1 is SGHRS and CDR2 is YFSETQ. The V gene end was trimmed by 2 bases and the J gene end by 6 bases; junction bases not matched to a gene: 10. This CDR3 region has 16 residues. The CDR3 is CASSFPGGGGGNIQYF. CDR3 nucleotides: TGCGCCAGCAGCTTCCCAGGGGGCGGAGGTGGAAACATTCAGTACTTC.

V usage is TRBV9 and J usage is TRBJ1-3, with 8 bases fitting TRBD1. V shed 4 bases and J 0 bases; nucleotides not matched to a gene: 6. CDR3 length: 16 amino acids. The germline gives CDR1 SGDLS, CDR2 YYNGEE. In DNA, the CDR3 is TGTGCCAGCAGCACCCGGACAGGGAACTCTGGAAACACCATATATTTT. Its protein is CASSTRTGNSGNTIYF.

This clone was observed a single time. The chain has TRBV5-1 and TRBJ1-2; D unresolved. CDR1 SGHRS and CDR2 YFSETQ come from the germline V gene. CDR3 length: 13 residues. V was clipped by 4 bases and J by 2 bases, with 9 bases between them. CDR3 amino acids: CASSQALNYGYTF. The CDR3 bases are TGCGCCAGCAGCCAAGCACTAAACTATGGCTACACCTTC.

The CDR3 DNA reads TGTGCCAGCAGCTTCGGGTATTATGAGCAGTTCTTC. It specifies CASSFGYYEQFF. The chain recombines TRBV5-6 with TRBJ2-1; D unresolved. The germline gives CDR1 SGHDT, CDR2 YYEEEE. The CDR3 length is 12 residues. V lost 2 bases and J lost 8, with 8 bases in between.

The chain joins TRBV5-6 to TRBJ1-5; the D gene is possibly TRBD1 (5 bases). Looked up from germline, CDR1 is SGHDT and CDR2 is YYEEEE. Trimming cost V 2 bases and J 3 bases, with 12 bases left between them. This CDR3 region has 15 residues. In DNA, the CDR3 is TGTGCCAGCAGCTTTGGAGGGACTTACAATCAGCCCCAGCATTTT. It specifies CASSFGGTYNQPQHF.

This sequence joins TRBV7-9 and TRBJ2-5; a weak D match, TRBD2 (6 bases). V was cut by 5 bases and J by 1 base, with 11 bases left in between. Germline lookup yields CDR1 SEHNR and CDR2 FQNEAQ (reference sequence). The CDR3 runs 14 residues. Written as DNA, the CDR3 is TGTGCCAGCAGCCCTGTCGGGGGCCAAGAGACCCAGTACTTC. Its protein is CASSPVGGQETQYF.

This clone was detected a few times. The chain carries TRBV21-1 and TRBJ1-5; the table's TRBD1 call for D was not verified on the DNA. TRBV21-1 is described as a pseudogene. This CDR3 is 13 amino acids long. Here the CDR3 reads CASSLPTGEPQHF. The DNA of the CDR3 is TGTGCCAGCAGTTTACCGACAGGGGAGCCCCAGCATTTT.

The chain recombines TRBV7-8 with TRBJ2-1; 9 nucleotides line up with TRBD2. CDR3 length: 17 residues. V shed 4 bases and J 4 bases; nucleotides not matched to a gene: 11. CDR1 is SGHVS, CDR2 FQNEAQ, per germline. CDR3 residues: CASSSPRLAERYNEQFF. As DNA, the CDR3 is TGTGCCAGCAGCTCACCCAGACTAGCGGAGAGGTACAATGAGCAGTTCTTC.

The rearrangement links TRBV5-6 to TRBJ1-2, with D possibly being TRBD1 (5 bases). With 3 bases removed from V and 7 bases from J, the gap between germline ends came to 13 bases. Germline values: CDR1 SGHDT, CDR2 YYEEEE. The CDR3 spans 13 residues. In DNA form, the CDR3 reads TGTGCCAGCAGCTGGGAGGGGTTCTCTGGCTACACCTTC. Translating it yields CASSWEGFSGYTF.